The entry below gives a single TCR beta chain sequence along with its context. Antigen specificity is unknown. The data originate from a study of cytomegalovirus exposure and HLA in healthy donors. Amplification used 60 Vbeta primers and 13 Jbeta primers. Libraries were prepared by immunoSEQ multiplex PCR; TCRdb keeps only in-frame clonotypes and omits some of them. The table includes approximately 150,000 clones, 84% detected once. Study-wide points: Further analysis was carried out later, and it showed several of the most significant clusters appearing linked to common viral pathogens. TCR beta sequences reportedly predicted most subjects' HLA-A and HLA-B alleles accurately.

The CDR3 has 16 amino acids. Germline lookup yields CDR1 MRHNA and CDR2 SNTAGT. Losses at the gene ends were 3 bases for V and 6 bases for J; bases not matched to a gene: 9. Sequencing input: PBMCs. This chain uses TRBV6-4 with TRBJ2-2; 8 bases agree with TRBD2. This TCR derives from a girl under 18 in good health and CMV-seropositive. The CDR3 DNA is TGTGCCAGCAGTGAGAACGCGGGGGGTTCTGCCGGGGAGCTGTTTTTT. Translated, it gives CASSENAGGSAGELFF.